The clone carrying this TCR beta chain was counted many times. Its antigen is not known. The data are from a study of T cells after yellow fever vaccination. Study results and caveats: Highly abundant clonotypes carried over from the bulk population could end up in FACS-sorted repertoires as contaminants.

CDR3 length equals 15 residues. Per germline, CDR1 LNHNV and CDR2 YYDKDF (reference sequence). Trimming at V came to 7 bases and at J to 3 bases, leaving 8 bases not matched to a gene. TCRdb analysed the 5' RACE reads with MiXCR anew, one entry per CDR3 protein. The sample includes a few hundred thousand distinct CDR3 sequences, 6.2% of them seen just once. The sample here was PBMCs, taken 5 days after the yellow fever booster vaccination. The V and J genes are TRBV15 and TRBJ2-2; 7 bases fit TRBD1. The sequence derives from a man aged 30 to 45 who received the YFV17D yellow fever vaccine. DNA for the CDR3: TGTGCCACCAAGGGTCCGGGACAGCACACCGGGGAGCTGTTTTTT. Amino acid sequence: CATKGPGQHTGELFF.